This is a list of T cell receptor beta chains from one sample in a study of T-cell reconstitution after alpha-beta-depleted transplantation in children. MiXCR was run by TCRdb on the PCR reads, yielding one entry per CDR3 protein. This sample yields fewer than 550,000 distinct CDR3 sequences, of which about an eighth are seen a single time; around 15% belongs to the top ten. The material was PBMCs, mostly from graft donor cells, obtained 180 days after TCRalphabeta/CD19-depleted stem cell transplant. These receptors came from a female patient aged 2-9 years who had a stem cell transplant for aplastic anemia, so the T cells may come from the graft donor. CDR3s include the opening cysteine and the closing phenylalanine or tryptophan. D genes are given only for firm matches. The size field is filled for only some rows; it gives once, few, many or a size class.

few	TRBV12-3/TRBV12-4	TRBD1	TRBJ2-5	14	TGTGCCAGCAGTCGGGACAGGGGGAATGAGACCCAGTACTTC	CASSRDRGNETQYF
few	TRBV6-5	NA	TRBJ2-3	15	TGTGCCAGCAGTTTAGACTGGTCTAGCACAGATACGCAGTATTTT	CASSLDWSSTDTQYF
few	TRBV11-1	NA	TRBJ1-1	16	TGTGCCAGCAGCTCCCCGGTTTTCCAGGCGGGAACTGAAGCTTTCTTT	CASSSPVFQAGTEAFF
NA	TRBV20-1	TRBD2	TRBJ2-7	15	TGCAGTGCTAGAGATCCGGCTAGCGGGAGCAGCGAGCAGTACTTC	CSARDPASGSSEQYF
NA	TRBV6-1	NA	TRBJ1-1	14	TGTGCCAGCAGTCCCCTCCCTACCGGCACTGAAGCTTTCTTT	CASSPLPTGTEAFF
few	TRBV20-1	NA	TRBJ2-3	17	TGCAGTGCTAGTCAGGGGCCCAGCGTCGGAGGAGGTGGTACGCAGTATTTT	CSASQGPSVGGGGTQYF
few	TRBV6-6	NA	TRBJ1-2	13	TGTGCCAGCGAGTTGGGTAGCAACTATGGCTACACCTTC	CASELGSNYGYTF
few	TRBV28	TRBD2	TRBJ2-5	15	TGTGCCAGCAGTTCCGCTAGCGGGGCCCAAGAGACCCAGTACTTC	CASSSASGAQETQYF
few	TRBV12-3/TRBV12-4	NA	TRBJ2-7	14	TGTGCCAGCAGTTTAGGACTGCTCTTCTACGAGCAGTACTTC	CASSLGLLFYEQYF
NA	TRBV5-1	TRBD2	TRBJ2-1	20	TGCGCCAGCAATCCTACCGGGACTAGCGGGGCCCTCCGACACTACAATGAGCAGTTCTTC	CASNPTGTSGALRHYNEQFF
few	TRBV20-1	TRBD1	TRBJ2-3	11	TGCAGTGCTGGACAGGGAGATACGCAGTATTTT	CSAGQGDTQYF
NA	TRBV10-3	NA	TRBJ1-1	14	TGTGCCACTCAGAGCGGGCAGGGCAACACTGAAGCTTTCTTT	CATQSGQGNTEAFF
NA	TRBV20-1	TRBD2	TRBJ2-1	17	TGCAGTGCCATGGGGCTAGCGGGAGAGCAGTTCTACAATGAGCAGTTCTTC	CSAMGLAGEQFYNEQFF
many	TRBV20-1	NA	TRBJ2-7	12	TGCAGTGCCCGGACCGGGATCTACGAGCAGTACTTC	CSARTGIYEQYF
few	TRBV7-2	TRBD1	TRBJ2-2	15	TGTGCCAGCAGTTGGGGACAGGCGATCACCGGGGAGCTGTTTTTT	CASSWGQAITGELFF
NA	TRBV28	NA	TRBJ2-7	14	TGTGCCAGCAGTGAAACCGCAACTACCTACGAGCAGTACTTC	CASSETATTYEQYF
few	TRBV7-2	NA	TRBJ2-1	15	TGTGCCAGCAGCCCATGGACGGCATTCTACAATGAGCAGTTCTTC	CASSPWTAFYNEQFF
NA	TRBV7-8	NA	TRBJ2-1	16	TGTGCCAGCAGCCCTCGACAGGTAAGCACGCACAATGAGCAGTTCTTC	CASSPRQVSTHNEQFF
few	TRBV27	NA	TRBJ2-1	16	TGTGCCAGCAGTTTACGGCCAGCCAGCTCCTACAATGAGCAGTTCTTC	CASSLRPASSYNEQFF
NA	TRBV27	NA	TRBJ1-1	15	TGTGCCAGCAGTCCCGGCGATTTGCCGAACGCTGAAGCTTTCTTT	CASSPGDLPNAEAFF
few	TRBV19	TRBD1	TRBJ1-1	15	TGTGCCAGTAGTTGGACAGGCCTCATGAACACTGAAGCTTTCTTT	CASSWTGLMNTEAFF
NA	TRBV20-1	NA	TRBJ1-2	13	TGCAGTGCTCCAAGGGCGGGGAATGCCGGCTACACCTTC	CSAPRAGNAGYTF
NA	TRBV5-1	NA	TRBJ2-1	14	TGCGCCAGCAGCCGAGACTACCCGAACAATGAGCAGTTCTTC	CASSRDYPNNEQFF
NA	TRBV7-2	TRBD1	TRBJ1-1	16	TGTGCCAGCAGCCCGGGACAGGGGCCCTGTGGCACTGAAGCTTTCTTT	CASSPGQGPCGTEAFF
few	TRBV5-5	NA	TRBJ1-1	14	TGTGCCAGCAGCTTGGTCTCAGATAACACTGAAGCTTTCTTT	CASSLVSDNTEAFF
many	TRBV10-3	TRBD1	TRBJ1-6	15	TGTGCCATCCAGGGGGCACAGAAAAGTAATTCACCCCTCCACTTT	CAIQGAQKSNSPLHF
few	TRBV5-1	NA	TRBJ1-1	16	TGCGCCAGCAGCTTGTTCATAGGAAGCCTTGGCGGTGAAGCTTTCTTT	CASSLFIGSLGGEAFF
few	TRBV11-2	TRBD2	TRBJ2-1	15	TGTGCCAGCAGCTCACCCCCTAGCGGACCAAATGAGCAGTTCTTC	CASSSPPSGPNEQFF
few	TRBV28	NA	TRBJ1-2	15	TGTGCCAGCAGTCCCGGTGGGGCGGGCGCGCGAGGCTACACCTTC	CASSPGGAGARGYTF
once	TRBV28	TRBD2	TRBJ2-7	16	TGTGCCAGCAGTTCCCGGGGGGGAGGGTTTGGCTACGAGCAGTACTTC	CASSSRGGGFGYEQYF
NA	TRBV20-1	TRBD2	TRBJ2-3	14	TGCAGTGCTAAACTAGCGGGAGTCACAGATACGCAGTATTTT	CSAKLAGVTDTQYF
NA	TRBV29-1	TRBD1	TRBJ2-5	12	TGCAGCGTGACAGGGAGACAAGAGACCCAGTACTTC	CSVTGRQETQYF
few	TRBV9	NA	TRBJ2-1	16	TGTGCCAGCAGCGATTCAATAGTTTCAGGGATTCATGAGCAGTTCTTC	CASSDSIVSGIHEQFF
NA	TRBV3-1	TRBD2	TRBJ2-5	14	TGTGCCAGCAGCCAAGTGACTAGCGTGGCGACCCAGTACTTC	CASSQVTSVATQYF
NA	TRBV20-1	TRBD2	TRBJ2-1	14	TGCAGTGCTAGAGATAGCAGAGCGGGGGAGAAGCCCCTCTTC	CSARDSRAGEKPLF
NA	TRBV14	NA	TRBJ2-1	16	TGTGCCAGCTCCCTTGAGTGGGCGGGCGCCTACAATGAGCAGTTCTTC	CASSLEWAGAYNEQFF
few	TRBV7-3	NA	TRBJ1-5	13	TGTGCCAGCAGTCTACAGGTCAATCAGCCCCAGCATTTT	CASSLQVNQPQHF
few	TRBV5-1	TRBD2	TRBJ2-1	16	TGCGCCAGCAGCTTGGCCAGACTAGCGGGGAGCCATGAGCAGTTCTTC	CASSLARLAGSHEQFF
many	TRBV24-1	NA	TRBJ1-5	12	TGTGCCACCAGTGATTCAAATCAGCCCCAGCATTTT	CATSDSNQPQHF
few	TRBV19	NA	TRBJ1-5	15	TGTGCCAGTAGTATAACCCTGACGTACGGTCAGCCCCAGCATTTT	CASSITLTYGQPQHF
NA	TRBV15	NA	TRBJ2-3	15	TGTGCCACCAGCAGAGAAGGGGATTTGGCAGATACGCAGTATTTT	CATSREGDLADTQYF
NA	TRBV11-1	NA	TRBJ2-2	21	TGTGCCAGCAGCTCGCGGGGGCTGACAGGGGAAAGGGGTTCCGACACCGGGGAGCTGTTTTTT	CASSSRGLTGERGSDTGELFF
many	TRBV7-2	NA	TRBJ2-3	14	TGTGCCAGCAGCCAACTACTAGCTACAGATACGCAGTATTTT	CASSQLLATDTQYF
few	TRBV5-5	TRBD2	TRBJ2-1	17	TGTGCCAGCATGACTAGCGGGAGAGACCTCATATACAATGAGCAGTTCTTC	CASMTSGRDLIYNEQFF
NA	TRBV20-1	NA	TRBJ2-3	13	TGCAGTGCTAGGGACTGGGCCACAGATACGCAGTATTTT	CSARDWATDTQYF
NA	TRBV4-3	NA	TRBJ2-3	15	TGCGCCAGCAGCCAAGATTTAGGTCACACAGATACGCAGTATTTT	CASSQDLGHTDTQYF
NA	TRBV20-1	NA	TRBJ1-1	14	TGCAGTGCTAGAGGTGCACAGGGATACTCTGAAGCTTTCTTT	CSARGAQGYSEAFF
NA	TRBV12-3/TRBV12-4	NA	TRBJ1-5	16	TGTGCCAGCAGTTTTGGCAGGCGGATCCCCAATCAGCCCCAGCATTTT	CASSFGRRIPNQPQHF
few	TRBV12-3/TRBV12-4	NA	TRBJ1-3	14	TGTGCCAGCACCGCAGCAGGGACAGGAAACACCATATATTTT	CASTAAGTGNTIYF
NA	TRBV7-2	TRBD2	TRBJ2-1	17	TGTGCCAGCAGCTTGAGGGGACTAACCAGACTTTACAATGAGCAGTTCTTC	CASSLRGLTRLYNEQFF
NA	TRBV7-2	TRBD2	TRBJ2-1	13	TGTGCCAGCAGCTTAAAGGGAGGGGCAGGGCAGTTCTTC	CASSLKGGAGQFF
NA	TRBV2	TRBD2	TRBJ2-3	17	TGTGCCAGCAGTGCAGAAGGCGGGAGACCCTACACAGATACGCAGTATTTT	CASSAEGGRPYTDTQYF
NA	TRBV12-5	NA	TRBJ2-3	16	TGTGCTAGTGGTTTGGCCCTACAGGTGTGGACAGATACGCAGTATTTT	CASGLALQVWTDTQYF
NA	TRBV29-1	TRBD1	TRBJ1-1	14	TGCAGCGTTGGAGGGACAGGGGTTTCCACTGAAGCTTTCTTT	CSVGGTGVSTEAFF
many	TRBV20-1	TRBD2	TRBJ2-1	15	TGCAGTGCGCGCGGGACTAGCGGGAGGGCCGGTAAGCAGTTCTTC	CSARGTSGRAGKQFF
many	TRBV28	TRBD2	TRBJ2-1	19	TGTGCCAGCAGTTGGTTCACTAGCGGGTCTCGGCAAGGCAAGCATGAGCAGTTCTTC	CASSWFTSGSRQGKHEQFF
few	TRBV5-1	NA	TRBJ2-2	14	TGCGCCAGCAGCTGGGACGGGAACACCGGGGAGCTGTTTTTT	CASSWDGNTGELFF